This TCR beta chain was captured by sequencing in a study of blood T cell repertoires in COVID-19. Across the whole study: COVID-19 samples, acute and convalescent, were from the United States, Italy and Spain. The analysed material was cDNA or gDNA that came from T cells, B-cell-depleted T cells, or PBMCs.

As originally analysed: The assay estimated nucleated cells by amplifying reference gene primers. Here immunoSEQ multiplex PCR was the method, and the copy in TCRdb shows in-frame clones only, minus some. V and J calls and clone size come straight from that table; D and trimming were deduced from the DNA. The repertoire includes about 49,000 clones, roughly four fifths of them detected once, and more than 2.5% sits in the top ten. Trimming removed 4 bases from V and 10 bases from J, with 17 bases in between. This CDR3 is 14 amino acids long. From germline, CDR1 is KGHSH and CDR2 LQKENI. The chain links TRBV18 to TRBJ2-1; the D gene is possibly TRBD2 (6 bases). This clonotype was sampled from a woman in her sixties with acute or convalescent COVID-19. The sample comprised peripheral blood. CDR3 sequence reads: CASSQSGPNSEQFF. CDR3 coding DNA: TGTGCCAGCTCACAAAGCGGGCCGAACTCCGAGCAGTTCTTC.